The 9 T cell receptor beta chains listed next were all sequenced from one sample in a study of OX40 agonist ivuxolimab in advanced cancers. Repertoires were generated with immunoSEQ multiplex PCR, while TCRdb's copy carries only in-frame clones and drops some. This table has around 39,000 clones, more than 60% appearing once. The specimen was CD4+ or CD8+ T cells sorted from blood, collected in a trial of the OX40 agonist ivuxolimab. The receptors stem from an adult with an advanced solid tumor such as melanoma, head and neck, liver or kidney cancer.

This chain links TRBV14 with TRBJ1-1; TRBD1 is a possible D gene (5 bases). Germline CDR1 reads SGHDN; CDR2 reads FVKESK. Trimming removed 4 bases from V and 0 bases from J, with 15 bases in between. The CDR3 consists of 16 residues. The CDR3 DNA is TGTGCCAGCAGCCCAACCGGGGGGACCCTGAACACTGAAGCTTTCTTT. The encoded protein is CASSPTGGTLNTEAFF.

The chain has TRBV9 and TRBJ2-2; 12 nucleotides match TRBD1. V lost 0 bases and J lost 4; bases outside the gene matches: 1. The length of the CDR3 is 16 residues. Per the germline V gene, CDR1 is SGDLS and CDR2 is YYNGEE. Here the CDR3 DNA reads TGTGCCAGCAGCGTAGGGGGACAGGGGGCCACCGGGGAGCTGTTTTTT. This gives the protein CASSVGGQGATGELFF.

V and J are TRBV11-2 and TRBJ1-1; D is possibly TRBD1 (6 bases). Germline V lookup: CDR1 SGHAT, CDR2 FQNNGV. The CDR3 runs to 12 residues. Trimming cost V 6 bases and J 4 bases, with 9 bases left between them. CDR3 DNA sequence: TGTGCCAGCAGTACAGGGTTCACTGAAGCTTTCTTT. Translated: CASSTGFTEAFF. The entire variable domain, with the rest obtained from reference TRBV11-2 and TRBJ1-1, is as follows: EAGVAQSPRYKIIEKRQSVAFWCNPISGHATLYWYQQILGQGPKLLIQFQNNGVVDDSQLPKDRFSAERLKGVDSTLKIQPAKLEDSAVYLCASSTGFTEAFFGQGTRLTVV.

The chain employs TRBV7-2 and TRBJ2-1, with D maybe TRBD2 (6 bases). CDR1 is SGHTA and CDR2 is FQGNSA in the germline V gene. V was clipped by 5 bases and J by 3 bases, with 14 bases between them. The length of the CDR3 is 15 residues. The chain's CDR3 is CASSHTGDGYNEQFF. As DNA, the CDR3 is TGTGCCAGCAGCCACACGGGGGATGGCTACAATGAGCAGTTCTTC.

CDR3 in DNA: TGTGCCAGCAGCCAAGGACAGGGGTGGGAGCAGTACTTC. It specifies CASSQGQGWEQYF. This chain connects TRBV7-6 to TRBJ2-7; 9 bases fit TRBD1. Trimming took 5 bases from V and 7 from J; bases not matched to a gene: 6. The CDR3 extends over 13 amino acids. Germline CDR1 SGHVS, CDR2 FNYEAQ.

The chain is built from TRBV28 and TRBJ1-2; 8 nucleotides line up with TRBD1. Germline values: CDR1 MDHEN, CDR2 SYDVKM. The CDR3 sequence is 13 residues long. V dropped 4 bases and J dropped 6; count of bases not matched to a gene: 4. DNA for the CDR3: TGTGCCAGCAGTTCTTCAGGGGGCAATGGCTACACCTTC. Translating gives CASSSSGGNGYTF.

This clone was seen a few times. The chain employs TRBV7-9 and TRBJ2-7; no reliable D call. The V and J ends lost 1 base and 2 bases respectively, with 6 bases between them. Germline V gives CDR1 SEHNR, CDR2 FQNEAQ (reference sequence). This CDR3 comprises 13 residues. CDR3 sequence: CASSLGVAYEQYF. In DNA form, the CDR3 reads TGTGCCAGCAGCTTAGGGGTAGCCTACGAGCAGTACTTC.

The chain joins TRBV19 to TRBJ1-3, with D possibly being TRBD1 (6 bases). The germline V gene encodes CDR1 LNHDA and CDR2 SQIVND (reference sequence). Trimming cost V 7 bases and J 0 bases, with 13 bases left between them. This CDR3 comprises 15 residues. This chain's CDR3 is CASIRTATSGNTIYF. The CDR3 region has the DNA TGTGCCAGTATCCGGACAGCCACCTCTGGAAACACCATATATTTT.

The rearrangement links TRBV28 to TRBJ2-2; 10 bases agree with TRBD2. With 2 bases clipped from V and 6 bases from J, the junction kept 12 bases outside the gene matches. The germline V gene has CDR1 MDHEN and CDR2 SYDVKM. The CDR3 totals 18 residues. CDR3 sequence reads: CASSLIASGGTRAGELFF. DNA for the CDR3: TGTGCCAGCAGTTTAATAGCTAGCGGGGGCACCAGGGCCGGGGAGCTGTTTTTT.